This T cell receptor beta chain was captured in a study of CD8+ T cells in alopecia areata. RNA extraction and reverse transcription yielded cDNA as sequencing template. The assay was immunoSEQ multiplex PCR, and TCRdb's table has in-frame clones only and misses some. The sample holds 200,000 to 250,000 clones, around 66% seen once. Trimming removed 0 bases at V and 6 bases at J, with 8 bases between. The CDR3 extends over 13 amino acids. CDR1 is SEHNR and CDR2 is FQNEAQ in the germline V gene (reference sequence). This clone was observed a few times. Antigen unknown. This specimen includes other DNA sequences encoding the same CDR3. Documented treatment: oral pan-JAK inhibitor, 5-10 mg twice daily. Peripheral blood and lesional scalp punch biopsies came from alopecia areata patients. Findings and limits, study-wide: Among the top 100, expanded CD8+ clones, as well as scalp clonality, were significantly decreased by tofacitinib. Alphabeta T cells residing in normal skin are also sequenced in scalp samples.

The chain recombines TRBV7-9 with TRBJ1-2; D is possibly TRBD1 (5 bases). This TCR was recovered from a human donor with alopecia areata. This specimen was CD4+ T cells sorted from blood, taken at week 4, from a patient treated with tofacitinib. The CDR3 DNA reads as TGTGCCAGCAGCTTAGCAGGGGCCGATGGCTACACCTTC. Its protein product is CASSLAGADGYTF.